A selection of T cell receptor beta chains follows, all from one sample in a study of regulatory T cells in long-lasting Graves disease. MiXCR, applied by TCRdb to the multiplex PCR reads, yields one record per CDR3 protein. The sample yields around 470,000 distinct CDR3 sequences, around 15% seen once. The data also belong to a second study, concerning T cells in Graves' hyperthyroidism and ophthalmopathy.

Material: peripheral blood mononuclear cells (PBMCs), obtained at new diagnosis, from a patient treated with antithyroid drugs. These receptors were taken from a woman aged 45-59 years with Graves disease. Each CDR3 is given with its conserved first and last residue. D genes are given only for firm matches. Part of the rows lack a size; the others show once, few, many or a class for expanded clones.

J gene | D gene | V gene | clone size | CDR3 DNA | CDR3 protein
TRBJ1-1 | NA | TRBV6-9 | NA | TGTGCCAGCAGTTACGCCCGGGACACTGAAGCTTTCTTT | CASSYARDTEAFF
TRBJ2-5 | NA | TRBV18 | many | TGTGCCAGCCTGGGACGGATACAAGAGACCCAGTACTTC | CASLGRIQETQYF
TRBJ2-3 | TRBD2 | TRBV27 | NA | TGTGCCAGCAGTCCCCGGGTAGCGGGGGACCCAGATACGCAGTATTTT | CASSPRVAGDPDTQYF
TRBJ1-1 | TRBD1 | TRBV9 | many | TGTGCCAGCAGCTCGAGACAGGGGGCAGACACTGAAGCTTTCTTT | CASSSRQGADTEAFF
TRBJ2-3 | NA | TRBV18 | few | TGTGCCAGCTCACCGGAGCTGGACAGATACACAGATACGCAGTATTTT | CASSPELDRYTDTQYF
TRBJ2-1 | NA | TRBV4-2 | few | TGTGCCAGCAGCCAGCCCCAGGGGAATTACAATGAGCAGTTCTTC | CASSQPQGNYNEQFF
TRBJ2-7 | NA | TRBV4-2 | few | TGTGCCAGCAGCCAAGACCCTTCCCTCGGGGAGCAGTACTTC | CASSQDPSLGEQYF
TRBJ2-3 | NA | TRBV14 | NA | TGTGCCAGCAGCCAAGGTTTTAGCGCCCAGGCCACAGATACGCAGTATTTT | CASSQGFSAQATDTQYF
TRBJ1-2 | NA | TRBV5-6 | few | TGTGCCAGCCAACAGGGCCTCTATGGCTACACCTTC | CASQQGLYGYTF
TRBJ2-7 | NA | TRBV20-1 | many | TGCAGTGCTAGAGATGGCCTCAGTGGAGGGCAGAGCTACGAGCAGTACTTC | CSARDGLSGGQSYEQYF
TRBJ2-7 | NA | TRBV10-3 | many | TGTGCCATCCCCGGGGGACAACTCGGTCGCTACTTCTACGAGCAGTACTTC | CAIPGGQLGRYFYEQYF
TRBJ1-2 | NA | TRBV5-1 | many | TGCGCCAGCAAACCAGGGTATTCCTATGGCTACACCTTC | CASKPGYSYGYTF
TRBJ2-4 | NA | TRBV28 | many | TGTGCCAGCAGCCAACAGGGCCCAAACATTCAGTACTTC | CASSQQGPNIQYF
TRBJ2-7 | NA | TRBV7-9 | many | TGTGCCAGCAGCCAAGGACCCCTTCCCTACGAGCAGTACTTC | CASSQGPLPYEQYF
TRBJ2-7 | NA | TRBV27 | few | TGTGCCAGCACTGGAGCAGACACCTACGAGCAGTACTTC | CASTGADTYEQYF
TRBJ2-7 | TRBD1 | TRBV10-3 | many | TGTGCCATCAGTGTGGGGACAGGGAATTACGAGCAGTACTTC | CAISVGTGNYEQYF